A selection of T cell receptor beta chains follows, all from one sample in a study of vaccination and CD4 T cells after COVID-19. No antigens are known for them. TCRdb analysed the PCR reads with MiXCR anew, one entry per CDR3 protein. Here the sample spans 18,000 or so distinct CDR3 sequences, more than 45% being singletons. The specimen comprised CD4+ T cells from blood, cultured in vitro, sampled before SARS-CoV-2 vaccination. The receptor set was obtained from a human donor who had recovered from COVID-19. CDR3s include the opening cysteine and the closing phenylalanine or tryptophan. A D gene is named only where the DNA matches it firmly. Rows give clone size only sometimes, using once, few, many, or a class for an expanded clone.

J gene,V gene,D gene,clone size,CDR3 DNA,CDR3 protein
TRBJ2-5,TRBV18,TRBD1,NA,TGTGCCAGCTCACCACGTGCCAGTACAGGGGGGGAGACCCAGTACTTC,CASSPRASTGGETQYF
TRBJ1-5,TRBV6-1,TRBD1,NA,TGTGCCAGCAGTGAAGTTCCAGGGGGTTATAGCAATCAGCCCCAGCATTTT,CASSEVPGGYSNQPQHF
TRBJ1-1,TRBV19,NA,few,TGTGCCAGTAGTATATCCGCGGGACACTTGAACACTGAAGCTTTCTTT,CASSISAGHLNTEAFF
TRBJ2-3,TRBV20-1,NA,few,TGCAGTGCTACCTGGGTACTCCAGGGGTCGGATACGCAGTATTTT,CSATWVLQGSDTQYF
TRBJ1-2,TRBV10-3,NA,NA,TGTGCCATCAGTGAGTTCACAGGGAACTATGGCTACACCTTC,CAISEFTGNYGYTF
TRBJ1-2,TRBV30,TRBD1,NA,TGTGCCTGCGTCGAGACAGGGGAAGGGTATGGCTACACCTTC,CACVETGEGYGYTF
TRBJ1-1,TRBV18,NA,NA,TGTGCCAGCTCACCACTGAACACCCGGGGGACTGAAGCTTTCTTT,CASSPLNTRGTEAFF
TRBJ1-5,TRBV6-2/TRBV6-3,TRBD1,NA,TGTGCCAGCACCCAGAGACAGGGGAATCAGCCCCAGCATTTT,CASTQRQGNQPQHF
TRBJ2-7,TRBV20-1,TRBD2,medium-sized,TGCAGTGCTAGAGATGCCGGGGGGGCTTACGAGCAGTACTTC,CSARDAGGAYEQYF
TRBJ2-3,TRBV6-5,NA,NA,TGTGCCAGCAGTTACTCGATCAGACCAGGACTCACAGATACGCAGTATTTT,CASSYSIRPGLTDTQYF
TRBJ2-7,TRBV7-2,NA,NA,TGTGCCAGCAGCCCTCGGGTCACCTACGAGCAGTACTTC,CASSPRVTYEQYF
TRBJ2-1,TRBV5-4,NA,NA,TGTGCCAGCAGCTTGACCGTAAACGAGCAGTTCTTC,CASSLTVNEQFF
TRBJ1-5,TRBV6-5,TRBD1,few,TGTGCCAGCAGTTACCAGATCGGACAGGGCTATCAGCCCCAGCATTTT,CASSYQIGQGYQPQHF
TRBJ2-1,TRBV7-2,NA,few,TGTGCCAGCAGCTACAAGAACGGGTGGGGGGCCGGAAACAATGAGCAGTTCTTC,CASSYKNGWGAGNNEQFF
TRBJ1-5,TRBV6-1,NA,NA,TGTGCCAGCACTCCGGTAGGTGGGGCTCAGCCCCAGCATTTT,CASTPVGGAQPQHF
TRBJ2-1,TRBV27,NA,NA,TGTGCCAGCACTCCTGCCCTGGGGTTGGGGGGTGAGCAGTTCTTC,CASTPALGLGGEQFF
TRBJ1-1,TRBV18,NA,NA,TGTGCCAGCTCACCCTCACGGGGGCGCTCTGAAGCTTTCTTT,CASSPSRGRSEAFF
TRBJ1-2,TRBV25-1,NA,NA,TGTGCCAGCTCCGGTTGGGGAGTGAACTATGGCTACACCTTC,CASSGWGVNYGYTF
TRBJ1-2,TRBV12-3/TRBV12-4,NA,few,TGTGCCAGCCAGGGGAGGGCGGCGAGCACCTTC,CASQGRAASTF
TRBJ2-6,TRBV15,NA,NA,TGTGCCACTCAAGTCGACAGAACGGTAGCCGGGGCCAACGTCCTGACTTTC,CATQVDRTVAGANVLTF
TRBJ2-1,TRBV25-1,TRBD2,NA,TGTGCCAGCAGTGAGCGACTAGCAGGGTACAATGAGCAGTTCTTC,CASSERLAGYNEQFF
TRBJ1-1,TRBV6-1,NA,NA,TGTGCCAGCAGTGACAGGGCCATGAACACTGAAGCTTTCTTT,CASSDRAMNTEAFF